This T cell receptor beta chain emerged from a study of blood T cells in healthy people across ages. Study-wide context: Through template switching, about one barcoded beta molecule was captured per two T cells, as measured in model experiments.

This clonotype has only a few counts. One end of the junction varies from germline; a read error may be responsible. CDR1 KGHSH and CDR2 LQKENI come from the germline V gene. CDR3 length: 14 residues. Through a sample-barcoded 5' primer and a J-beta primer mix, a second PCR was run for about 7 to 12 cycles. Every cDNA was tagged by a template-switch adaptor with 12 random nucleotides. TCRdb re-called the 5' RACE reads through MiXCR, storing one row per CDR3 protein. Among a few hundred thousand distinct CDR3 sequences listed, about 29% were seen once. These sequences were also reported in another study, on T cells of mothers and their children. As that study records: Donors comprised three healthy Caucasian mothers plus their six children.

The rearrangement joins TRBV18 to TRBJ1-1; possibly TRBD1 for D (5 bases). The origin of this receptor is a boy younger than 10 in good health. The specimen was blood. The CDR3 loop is CGSSPDTRTPEAFF. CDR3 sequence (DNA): TGTGGCAGCTCACCGGACACACGAACGCCTGAAGCTTTCTTT.